This TCR beta chain is from a study of shared clonotypes between healthy human individuals. Here immunoSEQ multiplex PCR was the method, and the copy in TCRdb shows in-frame clones only, minus some. The table includes 2 million to 2.5 million clones, roughly 95% detected once. V trimming: 6 bases; J trimming: 1 base; junction bases outside the gene matches: 11. Germline lookup yields CDR1 SGHTA and CDR2 FQGNSA. CDR3 length: 19 residues. The sequencing sample was made of naive CD4+ T cells sorted from blood. Subset in this sample: CD45RA+ positively selected. The V gene is TRBV7-2, the J gene TRBJ2-4, with 14 bases aligning to TRBD2. The sequence was collected from a man younger than 35 in good health. The CDR3 region is CASSPLGLAGGWAKNIQYF. The CDR3, as DNA: TGTGCCAGCAGTCCATTAGGACTAGCGGGGGGTTGGGCCAAAAACATTCAGTACTTC.